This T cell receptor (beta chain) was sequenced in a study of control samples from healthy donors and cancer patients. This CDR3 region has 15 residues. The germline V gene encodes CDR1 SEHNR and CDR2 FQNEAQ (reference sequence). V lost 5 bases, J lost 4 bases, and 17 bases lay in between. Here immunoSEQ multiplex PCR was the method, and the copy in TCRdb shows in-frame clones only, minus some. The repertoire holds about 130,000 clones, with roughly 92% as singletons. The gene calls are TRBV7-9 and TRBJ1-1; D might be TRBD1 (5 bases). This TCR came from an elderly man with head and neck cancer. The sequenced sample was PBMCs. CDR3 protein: CASSPGSSGITEAFF. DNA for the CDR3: TGTGCCAGCAGCCCAGGGAGTAGCGGGATCACTGAAGCTTTCTTT.